A single TCR beta chain is shown here with its context. The antigen remains undetermined. The data were taken from a study of blood T cells in healthy people across ages. Broader study findings: The recorded TCR beta diversity per million T cells decreased in a roughly linear manner with age. Higher diversity and more naive CD4+ cells were features of long-lived donors, compared to aged donors.

Next came a second PCR, run for roughly 7 to 12 cycles, which used a sample-barcoded 5' primer along with a J-beta primer mix. Every cDNA molecule bore a tag from a template-switch adaptor containing 12 random nucleotides. Via MiXCR, TCRdb re-called the 5' RACE reads, giving one row per CDR3 protein. The sample records about 800,000 distinct CDR3 sequences, 46% being singletons. J was trimmed by 6 bases and V by 6 bases; bases with no gene match: 15. This CDR3 spans 16 amino acids. Germline loops: CDR1 MNHEY, CDR2 SVGAGI. Material for sequencing was blood. The receptor comes from a man of 80 years or more in good health. V is TRBV6-5 and J is TRBJ2-3, with TRBD2 matching over 7 bases. CDR3 sequence reads: CASRRAAGMGSDTQYF. The CDR3 coding sequence is TGTGCCAGCAGGAGGGCAGCGGGAATGGGCTCGGATACGCAGTATTTT.